This T cell receptor beta chain was captured by sequencing in a study of blood T cell repertoires in COVID-19. Per germline, CDR1 SNHLY and CDR2 FYNNEI. V lost 5 bases and J 8 bases, leaving 21 bases between the germline ends. CDR3 length: 15 amino acids. As processed by the authors: It was from reference gene primer amplification that nucleated cell counts were estimated. This table comes from immunoSEQ multiplex PCR, and its TCRdb copy is limited to in-frame clones, with some not included. V and J calls and clone size follow that table, whereas D and trimming were derived from the DNA. The sample lists fewer than 400,000 clones, roughly 86% occurring once.

The origin of this receptor is a young woman with COVID-19, enrolled during active disease. Source material: peripheral blood. The chain combines TRBV2 with TRBJ1-1; D gene unclear. Written as DNA, the CDR3 is TGTGCCAGCAGTCCCTCACTGGTCGGGGATCCCGAAGCTTTCTTT. This translates into CASSPSLVGDPEAFF.